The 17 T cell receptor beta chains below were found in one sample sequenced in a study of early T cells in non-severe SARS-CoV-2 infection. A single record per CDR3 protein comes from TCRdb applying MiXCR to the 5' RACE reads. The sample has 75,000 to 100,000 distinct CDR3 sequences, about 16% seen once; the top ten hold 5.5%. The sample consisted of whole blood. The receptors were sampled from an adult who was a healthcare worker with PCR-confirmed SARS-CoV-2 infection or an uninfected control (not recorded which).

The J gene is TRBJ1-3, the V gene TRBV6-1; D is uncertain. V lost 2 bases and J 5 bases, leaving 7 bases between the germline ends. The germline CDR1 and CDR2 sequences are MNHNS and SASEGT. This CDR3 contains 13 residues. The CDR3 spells CASSESGRNTIYF. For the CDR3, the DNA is TGTGCCAGCAGTGAATCCGGGAGAAACACCATATATTTT.

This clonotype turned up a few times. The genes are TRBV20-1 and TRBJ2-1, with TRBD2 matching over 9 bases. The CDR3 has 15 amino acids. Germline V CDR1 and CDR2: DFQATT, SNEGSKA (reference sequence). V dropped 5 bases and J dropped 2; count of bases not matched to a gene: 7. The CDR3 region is CSAPFLAGAYNEQFF. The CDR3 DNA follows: TGCAGTGCTCCCTTTTTAGCGGGAGCCTACAATGAGCAGTTCTTC.

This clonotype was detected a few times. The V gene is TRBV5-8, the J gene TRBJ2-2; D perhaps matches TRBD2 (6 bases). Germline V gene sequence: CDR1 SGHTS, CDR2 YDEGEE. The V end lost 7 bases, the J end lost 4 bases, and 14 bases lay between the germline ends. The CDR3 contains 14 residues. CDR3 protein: CASPGEVITGELFF. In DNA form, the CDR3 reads TGTGCCAGCCCCGGGGAGGTTATCACCGGGGAGCTGTTTTTT.

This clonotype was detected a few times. The CDR3 coding sequence is TGCAGTGCTAGAATCACTAGCGGAACAGATACGCAGTATTTT. It encodes CSARITSGTDTQYF. The J gene is TRBJ2-3, the V gene TRBV20-1; 8 nucleotides align to TRBD2. CDR3 size: 14 residues. Germline V lookup: CDR1 DFQATT, CDR2 SNEGSKA (reference sequence). The ends lost 2 bases at V and 3 bases at J; junction bases unmatched: 4.

The CDR3 sequence: CASSPLAGGLVDTQYF. As DNA, the CDR3 is TGTGCCAGCAGCCCTCTAGCGGGAGGGCTGGTAGATACGCAGTATTTT. The V and J genes are TRBV7-2 and TRBJ2-3; 12 bases line up with TRBD2. CDR1 is SGHTA, CDR2 FQGNSA, per germline. CDR3 size: 16 residues. Trimming removed 5 bases from V and 5 bases from J; junction bases left unmatched: 8.

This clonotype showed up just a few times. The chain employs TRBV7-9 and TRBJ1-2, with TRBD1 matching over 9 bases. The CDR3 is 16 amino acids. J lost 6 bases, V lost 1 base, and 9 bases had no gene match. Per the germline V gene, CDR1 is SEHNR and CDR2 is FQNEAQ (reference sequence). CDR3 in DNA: TGTGCCAGCAGCTTAGGGGACAGGGAGCTACAGGATGGCTACACCTTC. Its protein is CASSLGDRELQDGYTF.

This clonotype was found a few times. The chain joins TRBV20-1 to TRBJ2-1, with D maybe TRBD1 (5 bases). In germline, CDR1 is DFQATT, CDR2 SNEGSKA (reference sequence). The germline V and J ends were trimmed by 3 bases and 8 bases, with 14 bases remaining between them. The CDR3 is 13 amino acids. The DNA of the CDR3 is TGCAGTGCTAGGGGGCTAGTTTTGTATGAGCAGTTCTTC. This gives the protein CSARGLVLYEQFF.

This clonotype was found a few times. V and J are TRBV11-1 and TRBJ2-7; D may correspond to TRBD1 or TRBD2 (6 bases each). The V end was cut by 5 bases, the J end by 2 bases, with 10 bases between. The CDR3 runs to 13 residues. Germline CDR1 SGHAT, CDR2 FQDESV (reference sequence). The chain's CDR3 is CASSRGTTYEQYF. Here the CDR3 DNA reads TGTGCCAGCAGCCGCGGGACAACCTACGAGCAGTACTTC. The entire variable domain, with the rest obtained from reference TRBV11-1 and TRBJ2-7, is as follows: EAEVAQSPRYKITEKSQAVAFWCDPISGHATLYWYRQILGQGPELLVQFQDESVVDDSQLPKDRFSAERLKGVDSTLKIQPAELGDSAMYLCASSRGTTYEQYFGPGTRLTVT.

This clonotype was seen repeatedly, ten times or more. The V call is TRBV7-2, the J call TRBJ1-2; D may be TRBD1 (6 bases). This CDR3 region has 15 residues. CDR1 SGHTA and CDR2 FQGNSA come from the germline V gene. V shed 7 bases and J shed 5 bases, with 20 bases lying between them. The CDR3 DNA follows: TGTGCCAGCATTAGTCCCAGGAGGGGGATTTATGGCTACACCTTC. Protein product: CASISPRRGIYGYTF.

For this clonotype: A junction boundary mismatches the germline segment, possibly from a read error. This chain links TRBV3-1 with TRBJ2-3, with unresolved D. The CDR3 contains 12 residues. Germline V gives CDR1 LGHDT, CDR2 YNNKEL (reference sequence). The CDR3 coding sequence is TGTGCCAGCAGCCATTACACAGATATGCAGTATTTT. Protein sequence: CASSHYTDMQYF.

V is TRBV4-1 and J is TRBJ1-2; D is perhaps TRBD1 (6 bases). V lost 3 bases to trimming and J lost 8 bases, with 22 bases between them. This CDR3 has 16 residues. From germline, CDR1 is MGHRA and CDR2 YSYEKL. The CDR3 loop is CASSQAMTGPLRGYTF. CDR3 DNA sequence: TGCGCCAGCAGCCAGGCTATGACAGGCCCCCTCCGGGGCTACACCTTC.

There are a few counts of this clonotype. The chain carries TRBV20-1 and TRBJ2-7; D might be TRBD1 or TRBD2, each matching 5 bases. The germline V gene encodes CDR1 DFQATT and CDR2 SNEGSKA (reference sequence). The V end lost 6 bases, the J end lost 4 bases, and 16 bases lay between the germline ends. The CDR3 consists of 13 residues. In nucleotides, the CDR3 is TGCAGTGCCATGGGACCCAGTGCATACGAGCAGTACTTC. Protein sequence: CSAMGPSAYEQYF.

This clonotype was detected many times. CDR3: CASSYVIQGQQYF. The DNA for the CDR3 is TGTGCCAGCAGCTACGTCATACAGGGCCAGCAGTACTTC. The chain carries TRBV7-2 and TRBJ2-7, with D possibly matching TRBD1 (6 bases). The CDR3 length is 13 residues. Deletions cut 4 bases from V and 8 bases from J, with 15 bases between. Germline V CDR1 and CDR2: SGHTA, FQGNSA.

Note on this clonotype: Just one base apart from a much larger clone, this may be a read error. CDR3 residues: CASSRRSEAFF. In nucleotides, the CDR3 is TGTGCCAGTTCCCGCCGCTCTGAAGCTTTCTTT. V gene TRBV7-9 combines with J gene TRBJ1-1; D uncertain. The V end was cut by 9 bases, the J end by 6 bases, with 11 bases between. Germline loops: CDR1 SEHNR, CDR2 FQNEAQ (reference sequence). This CDR3 comprises 11 residues.

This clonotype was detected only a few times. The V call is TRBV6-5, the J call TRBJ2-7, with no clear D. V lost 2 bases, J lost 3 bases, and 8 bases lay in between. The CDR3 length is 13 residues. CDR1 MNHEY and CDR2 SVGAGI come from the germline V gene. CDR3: CASSYRENYEQYF. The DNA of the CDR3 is TGTGCCAGCAGTTACCGAGAAAACTACGAGCAGTACTTC.

Here the CDR3 reads CASSQGLAGLIGTDTQYF. CDR3 nucleotide sequence: TGTGCCAGCAGCCAAGGACTAGCGGGATTGATTGGCACAGATACGCAGTATTTT. This rearrangement joins TRBV4-2 to TRBJ2-3, with 11 bases lining up with TRBD2. Germline trimming cut 1 base from V and 1 base from J; bases unmatched to any gene: 7. The germline V gene has CDR1 LGHNA and CDR2 YNFKEQ. CDR3 size: 18 residues.

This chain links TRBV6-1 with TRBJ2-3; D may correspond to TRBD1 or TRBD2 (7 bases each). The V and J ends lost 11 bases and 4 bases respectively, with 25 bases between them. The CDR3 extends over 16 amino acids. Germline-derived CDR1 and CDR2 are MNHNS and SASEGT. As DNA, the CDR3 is TGTGCCGGAGGGTTCCACCAGACAGGGAGGGCAGATACGCAGTATTTT. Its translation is CAGGFHQTGRADTQYF.